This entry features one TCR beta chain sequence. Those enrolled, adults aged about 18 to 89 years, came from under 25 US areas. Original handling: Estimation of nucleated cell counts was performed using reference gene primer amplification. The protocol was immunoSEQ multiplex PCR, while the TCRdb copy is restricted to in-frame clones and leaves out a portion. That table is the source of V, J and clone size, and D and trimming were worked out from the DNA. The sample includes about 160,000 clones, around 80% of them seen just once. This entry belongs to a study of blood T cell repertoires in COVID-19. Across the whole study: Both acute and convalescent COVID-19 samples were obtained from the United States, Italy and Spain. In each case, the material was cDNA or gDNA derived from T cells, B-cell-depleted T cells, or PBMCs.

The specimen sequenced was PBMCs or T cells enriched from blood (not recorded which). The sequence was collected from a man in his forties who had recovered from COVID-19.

The DNA for the CDR3 is TGCAGCGTTCAAGGACAGGGATGGGAAGAAAAACTGTTTTTT. Protein: CSVQGQGWEEKLFF. This chain uses TRBV29-1 with TRBJ1-4; 8 bases are shared with TRBD1. This CDR3 is built from 14 residues. Germline values: CDR1 SQVTM, CDR2 ANQGSEA. Trimming at V came to 5 bases and at J to 8 bases, leaving 10 bases not matched to a gene.